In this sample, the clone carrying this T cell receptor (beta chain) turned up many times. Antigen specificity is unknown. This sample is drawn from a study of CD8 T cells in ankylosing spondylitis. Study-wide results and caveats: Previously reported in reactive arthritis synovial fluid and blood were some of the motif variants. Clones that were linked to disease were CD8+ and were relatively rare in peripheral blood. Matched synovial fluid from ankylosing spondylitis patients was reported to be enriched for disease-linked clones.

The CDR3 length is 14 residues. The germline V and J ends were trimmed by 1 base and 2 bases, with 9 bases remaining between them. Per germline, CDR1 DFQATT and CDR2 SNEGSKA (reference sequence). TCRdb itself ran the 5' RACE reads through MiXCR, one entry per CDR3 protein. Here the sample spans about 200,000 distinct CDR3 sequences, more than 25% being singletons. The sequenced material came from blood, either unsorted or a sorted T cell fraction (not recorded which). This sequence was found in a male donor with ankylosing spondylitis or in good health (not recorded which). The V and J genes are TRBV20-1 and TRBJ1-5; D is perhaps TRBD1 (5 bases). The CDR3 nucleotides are TGCAGTGCTAGAGGCGGGGCAGGCAATCAGCCCCAGCATTTT. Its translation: CSARGGAGNQPQHF.